What follows is one TCR beta chain and its context. Its target is not known. A second PCR, run for about 7 to 11 cycles, used a sample-barcoded 5' primer plus a J-beta primer mix. TCRdb reprocessed the 5' RACE reads via MiXCR and lists one record per CDR3 protein. The data contain hundreds of thousands of distinct CDR3 sequences, around 50% of them singletons. These data belong to a study of blood T cells in healthy people across ages. Overall study findings and caveats: PBMC samples, being unsorted, prevented any conclusive comparison of naive and antigen-experienced cells.

This CDR3 region has 15 residues. The V gene lost 3 bases and the J gene lost 0 bases, with 12 bases spanning the gap. This sequence originates from a woman aged 80 or over in good health. The specimen sequenced was blood. The chain uses TRBV12-3 or TRBV12-4 and TRBJ2-7; D gene uncertain. CDR3 DNA sequence: TGTGCCAGCAGTTTGGGCAGTCAGGCCTCCTACGAGCAGTACTTC. It codes for CASSLGSQASYEQYF.